The 22 T cell receptor beta chains given below trace back to one sample, sequenced in a study of OX40 agonist ivuxolimab in advanced cancers. Here immunoSEQ multiplex PCR was the method, and the copy in TCRdb shows in-frame clones only, minus some. In the table there are 30,000 to 35,000 clones, approximately 82% of which are singletons. Source: CD4+ or CD8+ T cells sorted from blood, taken in a trial of the OX40 agonist ivuxolimab. Receptor source: an adult with an advanced solid tumor such as melanoma, head and neck, liver or kidney cancer.

The chain recombines TRBV10-3 with TRBJ1-5; the D is unclear. This CDR3 region has 15 residues. The V end was cut by 0 bases, the J end by 5 bases, with 11 bases between. Germline V CDR1 and CDR2: ENHRY, SYGVKD. CDR3 bases: TGTGCCATCAGTGAGTCAGGGATTAAGGATCAGCCCCAGCATTTT. Protein product: CAISESGIKDQPQHF.

By sample fraction, this clone is medium-sized. The chain joins TRBV21-1 to TRBJ2-5. TRBV21-1 is classified as a pseudogene. CDR3 length equals 14 residues. For the CDR3, the DNA is TGTGCCAGCCTCAAAAGGGGGGAGCAAGAGACCCAGTACTTC. Protein: CASLKRGEQETQYF.

The rearrangement joins TRBV7-2 to TRBJ1-5; D perhaps matches TRBD1 (5 bases). This CDR3 is 11 amino acids long. V was shortened by 5 bases and J by 9 bases, with 8 bases between the two germline ends. CDR1 SGHTA and CDR2 FQGNSA come from the germline V gene. CDR3 in amino acids: CASSRGGPQHF. The CDR3 DNA follows: TGTGCCAGCAGCCGCGGGGGGCCCCAGCATTTT.

The chain uses TRBV7-2 and TRBJ1-5; D gene unclear. The V end was cut by 3 bases, the J end by 1 base, with 10 bases between. CDR1 is SGHTA, CDR2 FQGNSA, per germline. This CDR3 spans 15 amino acids. CDR3 nucleotides: TGTGCCAGCAGCTTCTACAGAGGGAGCAATCAGCCCCAGCATTTT. Translating it yields CASSFYRGSNQPQHF. Full variable domain (rest looked up from reference TRBV7-2 and TRBJ1-5): GAGVSQSPSNKVTEKGKDVELRCDPISGHTALYWYRQSLGQGLEFLIYFQGNSAPDKSGLPSDRFSAERTGGSVSTLTIQRTQQEDSAVYLCASSFYRGSNQPQHFGDGTRLSIL.

The chain carries TRBV28 and TRBJ2-5; D assignment may be TRBD1 or TRBD2 (5 bases each). The assigned J gene may be wrong: the sequence end matches TRBJ2-7 better. CDR3 length equals 14 residues. The V gene's germline CDR1 is MDHEN and CDR2 SYDVKM. Written as DNA, the CDR3 is TGTGCCAGCACCCCCGGGGCCTTAACCTACGAGCAGTACTTC. Translated, it gives CASTPGALTYEQYF.

This chain joins TRBV7-2 and TRBJ2-5; D assignment may be TRBD1 or TRBD2 (5 bases each). The CDR3 loop spans 15 amino acids. The V gene's germline CDR1 is SGHTA and CDR2 FQGNSA. V lost 4 bases to trimming and J lost 5 bases, with 17 bases between them. CDR3 bases: TGTGCCAGCAGCTCTAACACTGGGGGTTTCGAGACCCAGTACTTC. This sequence encodes CASSSNTGGFETQYF.

This clone was recorded only once. V is TRBV7-2 and J is TRBJ2-7; D uncertain. This CDR3 is 13 amino acids long. Trimming stripped 3 bases from V and 3 bases from J, with 9 bases between. From germline, CDR1 is SGHTA and CDR2 FQGNSA. CDR3 DNA: TGTGCCAGCAGCTTTTCCCAGGACTACGAGCAGTACTTC. This codes for CASSFSQDYEQYF.

The chain carries TRBV6-1 and TRBJ1-1; D call uncertain. Germline V gene data show CDR1 as MNHNS and CDR2 as SASEGT. V was pared by 8 bases and J by 0 bases, with 10 bases between. CDR3 length: 13 residues. CDR3 in amino acids: CASVPTVNTEAFF. The DNA for the CDR3 is TGTGCCAGCGTTCCGACCGTGAACACTGAAGCTTTCTTT.

This clone counts as medium-sized (0.01 to 0.1%). The chain links TRBV27 to TRBJ2-7; D uncertain. The CDR3 contains 14 residues. V was shortened by 8 bases and J by 0 bases, with 14 bases between the two germline ends. Looked up from germline, CDR1 is MNHEY and CDR2 is SMNVEV (reference sequence). CDR3 residues: CASGLLGVSYEQYF. Written as DNA, the CDR3 is TGTGCCAGCGGCCTTCTCGGCGTCTCCTACGAGCAGTACTTC.

The V call is TRBV7-3, the J call TRBJ2-3; the match to TRBD2 covers 7 bases. The V gene's germline CDR1 is SGHTA and CDR2 FQGTGA. Losses at the gene ends were 5 bases for V and 1 base for J; bases not matched to a gene: 3. The CDR3 has 14 amino acids. CDR3: CASSPGLGTDTQYF. For the CDR3, the DNA is TGTGCCAGCAGCCCCGGACTAGGCACAGATACGCAGTATTTT. The entire variable domain, with the rest obtained from reference TRBV7-3 and TRBJ2-3, is as follows: GAGVSQTPSNKVTEKGKYVELRCDPISGHTALYWYRQSLGQGPEFLIYFQGTGAADDSGLPNDRFFAVRPEGSVSTLKIQRTERGDSAVYLCASSPGLGTDTQYFGPGTRLTVL.

V and J are TRBV28 and TRBJ2-5; 12 positions match TRBD2. Germline V gene lookup returns CDR1 MDHEN and CDR2 SYDVKM. This CDR3 contains 16 residues. The ends lost 5 bases at V and 3 bases at J; junction bases unmatched: 7. CDR3 loop: CASSPDGLAGKETQYF. The CDR3 DNA reads TGTGCCAGCAGTCCGGACGGACTAGCGGGGAAAGAGACCCAGTACTTC.

This clone was detected once. V gene TRBV7-6 combines with J gene TRBJ1-4; D perhaps matches TRBD1 (5 bases). Trimming took off 0 bases at V and 8 bases at J, with 16 bases between the two ends. Germline assignment: CDR1 SGHVS and CDR2 FNYEAQ. The CDR3 totals 16 residues. CDR3 region: CASSLARGGREEKLFF. The CDR3 DNA is TGTGCCAGCAGCTTAGCGCGGGGGGGTAGAGAGGAAAAACTGTTTTTT.

This clone was detected only a few times. The J gene is TRBJ2-1, the V gene TRBV11-2; no clear D. V lost 3 bases to trimming and J lost 8 bases, with 11 bases between them. This CDR3 has 13 residues. The V gene's germline CDR1 is SGHAT and CDR2 FQNNGV. The CDR3 nucleotides are TGTGCCAGCAGCTTCATCCCCCGGGATGAGCAGTTCTTC. Amino acid sequence: CASSFIPRDEQFF. The variable domain in full, with the rest retrieved from reference TRBV11-2 and TRBJ2-1, is EAGVAQSPRYKIIEKRQSVAFWCNPISGHATLYWYQQILGQGPKLLIQFQNNGVVDDSQLPKDRFSAERLKGVDSTLKIQPAKLEDSAVYLCASSFIPRDEQFFGPGTRLTVL.

In its sample, this clone was seen a few times. The chain recombines TRBV6-1 with TRBJ1-5; D not certain. Trimming pared 0 bases from V and 4 bases from J, leaving 10 bases between. This CDR3 is built from 15 residues. Germline V gene data show CDR1 as MNHNS and CDR2 as SASEGT. The DNA of the CDR3 is TGTGCCAGCAGTGAAGCCTCGGGAGAAAATCAGCCCCAGCATTTT. This translates into CASSEASGENQPQHF.

For the CDR3, the DNA is TGTGCCACCAGCAGAGTTCTAGCGGCCAATGAGCAGTTCTTC. It translates to CATSRVLAANEQFF. The J gene is TRBJ2-1, the V gene TRBV15; 7 positions agree with TRBD2. Per germline, CDR1 LNHNV and CDR2 YYDKDF (reference sequence). This CDR3 is built from 14 residues. The ends lost 1 base at V and 6 bases at J; junction bases unmatched: 3.

J is TRBJ2-1 and V is TRBV29-1, with a tentative D call TRBD1 (5 bases). Between the trimmed V and J ends, which lost 5 bases and 5 bases, there was a span of 19 bases. In germline, CDR1 is SQVTM, CDR2 ANQGSEA. The CDR3 consists of 15 residues. CDR3 DNA sequence: TGCAGCGTTAGCGTCAGGGCAGGGAAAGACAATGAGCAGTTCTTC. Protein sequence: CSVSVRAGKDNEQFF.

V and J are TRBV19 and TRBJ1-5; 9 bases fit TRBD1. Per the germline V gene, CDR1 is LNHDA and CDR2 is SQIVND (reference sequence). Germline trimming cut 5 bases from V and 6 bases from J; bases unmatched to any gene: 2. This CDR3 spans 13 amino acids. CDR3 sequence (DNA): TGTGCCAGTAGTGACAGGGGGGGTCAGCCCCAGCATTTT. Amino acid sequence: CASSDRGGQPQHF.

The CDR3 sequence is CASSPGQLNQPQHF. Written as DNA, the CDR3 is TGTGCCAGTAGCCCTGGACAACTCAATCAGCCCCAGCATTTT. This chain connects TRBV19 to TRBJ1-5, with D possibly TRBD1 on 5 matching bases. Trimming removed 6 bases at V and 3 bases at J, with 12 bases between. The CDR3 has 14 amino acids. Per the germline V gene, CDR1 is LNHDA and CDR2 is SQIVND (reference sequence).

The rearrangement uses TRBV30 and TRBJ1-5, with D uncertain. Trimming cost V 1 base and J 2 bases, with 12 bases left between them. Germline V CDR1 and CDR2: GTSNPN, SVGIG (reference sequence). The CDR3 consists of 15 residues. The CDR3 protein is CAWSEGLGRNQPQHF. In DNA form, the CDR3 reads TGTGCCTGGAGTGAAGGATTAGGACGCAATCAGCCCCAGCATTTT.

The chain employs TRBV7-3 and TRBJ2-7; 8 bases are shared with TRBD1. This CDR3 is 13 amino acids long. Germline values: CDR1 SGHTA, CDR2 FQGTGA. V gave up 5 bases and J gave up 9 bases; unmatched junction bases: 9. The CDR3 loop is CASSRQGFTGQYF. CDR3 coding DNA: TGTGCCAGCAGCCGACAGGGGTTTACGGGGCAGTACTTC.

The chain links TRBV19 to TRBJ1-2; 7 bases map to TRBD1. Germline V gives CDR1 LNHDA, CDR2 SQIVND (reference sequence). The CDR3 contains 16 residues. V shed 0 bases, J shed 3 bases, and the junction held 7 bases outside the gene matches. The CDR3 region has the DNA TGTGCCAGTAGTATAGATATCTTCGACAGGGACTATGGCTACACCTTC. Translating gives CASSIDIFDRDYGYTF.

The CDR3 nucleotides are TGCGCCAGCAGCGGAGAGTTGGGACAGGGGAACACTGAAGCTTTCTTT. It translates to CASSGELGQGNTEAFF. The V call is TRBV5-1, the J call TRBJ1-1; 9 bases agree with TRBD1. From germline, CDR1 is SGHRS and CDR2 YFSETQ. The V gene end was trimmed by 4 bases and the J gene end by 1 base; junction bases not matched to a gene: 8. The CDR3 is 16 amino acids.